A selection of T cell receptor beta chains follows, all from one sample in a study of beta chain features in type 1 diabetes. Generated by immunoSEQ multiplex PCR, the TCRdb table keeps only in-frame clones and is missing some. The sample has a few hundred thousand clones, about 15% seen once; the top ten hold about 0.019%. Input material: naive CD4+ T cells from blood. The origin of the receptors is a woman between 18 and 29 years old in good health. CDR3s include the opening cysteine and the closing phenylalanine or tryptophan.

V gene	CDR3 length	J gene	CDR3 protein
TRBV7-6	13	TRBJ2-1	CASSLGTRSEQFF
TRBV28	16	TRBJ2-5	CASSLPVPGQKETQYF
TRBV5-6	14	TRBJ1-5	CASSSRGSNQPQHF
TRBV29-1	14	TRBJ1-1	CSVVGTGMNTEAFF
TRBV5-1	12	TRBJ2-3	CASSLAIDTQYF
TRBV27	15	TRBJ2-7	CASSRQGGSVYEQYF
TRBV6-5	16	TRBJ2-7	CASSYQRGMSSYEQYF
TRBV6-5	12	TRBJ2-3	CASSSLLDTQYF
TRBV7-3	13	TRBJ2-2	CASSRDFTGELFF
TRBV14	14	TRBJ2-7	CASSQGPGPYEQYF
TRBV6-6	15	TRBJ1-5	CASSYVAVSNQPQHF
TRBV18	15	TRBJ2-7	CASSGGTSGSYEQYF
TRBV4-3	13	TRBJ1-3	CASSQESGNTIYF
TRBV6-5	16	TRBJ2-7	CASSYSGGVVPYEQYF
TRBV6-6	15	TRBJ2-7	CASSYRGAGDPEQYF
TRBV27	15	TRBJ2-3	CASSLNRASRDTQYF
TRBV29-1	15	TRBJ2-7	CSALAGTSSSYEQYF
TRBV4-3	16	TRBJ2-2	CASSQEGSGPPGELFF
TRBV30	12	TRBJ1-2	CAWSGGAHGYTF
TRBV19	9	TRBJ1-2	CATSYGYTF
TRBV19	14	TRBJ2-5	CASSLRTGQETQYF
TRBV7-9	15	TRBJ1-2	CASSVGQGGNYGYTF
TRBV7-9	13	TRBJ2-7	CASSFAGAYEQYF
TRBV18	17	TRBJ2-1	CASSPMNLAGVDGEQFF
TRBV5-1	16	TRBJ2-5	CASSSTGGRGRETQYF
TRBV30	15	TRBJ2-7	CAWRRQGGFTYEQYF
TRBV7-9	13	TRBJ2-7	CASSLGGSREQYF